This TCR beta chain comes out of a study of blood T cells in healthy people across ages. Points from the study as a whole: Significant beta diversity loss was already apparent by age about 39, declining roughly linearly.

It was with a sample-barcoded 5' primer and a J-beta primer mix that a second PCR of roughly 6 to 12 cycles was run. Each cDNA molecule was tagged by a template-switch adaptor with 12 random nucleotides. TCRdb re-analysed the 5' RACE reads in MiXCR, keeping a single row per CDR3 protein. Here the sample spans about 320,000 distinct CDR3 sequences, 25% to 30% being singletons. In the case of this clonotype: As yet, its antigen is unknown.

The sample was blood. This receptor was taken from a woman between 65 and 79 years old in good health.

The CDR3 region has the DNA TGTGCCAGCAGCACACAGGGGGGCTCTGAAGCTTTCTTT. It is translated as CASSTQGGSEAFF. The genes are TRBV7-2 and TRBJ1-1, with 8 bases identical to TRBD1. The CDR3 totals 13 residues. The trim removed 5 bases at V and 6 bases at J, leaving 5 bases unmatched. CDR1 SGHTA and CDR2 FQGNSA come from the germline V gene.